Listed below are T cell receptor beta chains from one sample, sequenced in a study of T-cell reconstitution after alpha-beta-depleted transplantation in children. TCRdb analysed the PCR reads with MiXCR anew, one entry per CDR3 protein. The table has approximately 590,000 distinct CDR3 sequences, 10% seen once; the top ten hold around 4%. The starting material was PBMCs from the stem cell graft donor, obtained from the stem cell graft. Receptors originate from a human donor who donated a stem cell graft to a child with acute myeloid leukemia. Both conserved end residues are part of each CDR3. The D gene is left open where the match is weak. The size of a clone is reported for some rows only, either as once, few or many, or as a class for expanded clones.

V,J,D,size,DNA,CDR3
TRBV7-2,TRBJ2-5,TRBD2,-,TGTGCCAGCAGCTTAGGGTCCACTAGCGGCCAAGAGACCCAGTACTTC,CASSLGSTSGQETQYF
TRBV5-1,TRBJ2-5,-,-,TGCGCCAGCAGGAGGGACCAGGGGGAGACCCAGTACTTC,CASRRDQGETQYF
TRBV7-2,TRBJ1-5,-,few,TGTGCCAGCAGCTTAGTACACCAGCCCCAGCATTTT,CASSLVHQPQHF
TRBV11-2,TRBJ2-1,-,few,TGTGCCAGCAGCTTCGTCAGCTCCTACAATGAGCAGTTCTTC,CASSFVSSYNEQFF
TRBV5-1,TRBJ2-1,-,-,TGCGCCAGCAGCTTGTCCGGGTCCCACAATGAGCAGTTCTTC,CASSLSGSHNEQFF
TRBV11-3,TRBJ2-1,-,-,TGTGCCAGCAGCTTAGATGACGCTGAGCAGTTCTTC,CASSLDDAEQFF
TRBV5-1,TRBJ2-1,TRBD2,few,TGCGCCAGCAGCACCGGACTAGCGGGAGTAGGGGAGCAGTTCTTC,CASSTGLAGVGEQFF
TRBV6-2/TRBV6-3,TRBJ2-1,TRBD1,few,TGTGCCAGCACCCCGACAGGGGTTGGGGCCTACAATGAGCAGTTCTTC,CASTPTGVGAYNEQFF
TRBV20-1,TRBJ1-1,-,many,TGCAGTGCTATAAGACACCCCACTGAAGCTTTCTTT,CSAIRHPTEAFF
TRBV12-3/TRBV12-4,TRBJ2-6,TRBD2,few,TGTGCCAGCACTTGGGGGGGACGGGGACGATCTGGGGCCAACGTCCTGACTTTC,CASTWGGRGRSGANVLTF
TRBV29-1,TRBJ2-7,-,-,TGCAGCGTTGATCTGGGGGGTTCCCACGAGCAGTACTTC,CSVDLGGSHEQYF
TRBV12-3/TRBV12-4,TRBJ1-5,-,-,TGTGCCAGCACTATACAGGGTTTTCAGAGCAATCAGCCCCAGCATTTT,CASTIQGFQSNQPQHF
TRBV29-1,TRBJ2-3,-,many,TGCAGCGTAGGGAGTCCCGTTAGGGGGAGGACAGATACGCAGTATTTT,CSVGSPVRGRTDTQYF
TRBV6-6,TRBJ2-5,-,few,TGTGCCAGCCGAGAGTCGGATCAAGAGACCCAGTACTTC,CASRESDQETQYF
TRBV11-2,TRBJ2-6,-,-,TGTGCCAGCAGCTTCAGACAGGTCTCTGGGGCCAACGTCCTGACTTTC,CASSFRQVSGANVLTF
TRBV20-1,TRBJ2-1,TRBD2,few,TGCAGTGCTAGAGCGACTAGCGGGAGGTACAATGAGCAGTTCTTC,CSARATSGRYNEQFF
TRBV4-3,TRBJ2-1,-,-,TGCGCCAGCAGCCAAGATAAGCGTAATGAGCAGTTCTTC,CASSQDKRNEQFF
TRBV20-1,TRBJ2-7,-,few,TGCAGTGCTAGACAGATACCCTACGAGCAGTACTTC,CSARQIPYEQYF
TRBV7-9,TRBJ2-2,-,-,TGTGCCAGCAGCTTTGTAGCATCCGGGGAGCTGTTTTTT,CASSFVASGELFF
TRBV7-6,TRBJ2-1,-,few,TGTGCCAGCAGCTTAGCGCCCCAGGGCAATGAGCAGTTCTTC,CASSLAPQGNEQFF
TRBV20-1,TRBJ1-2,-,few,TGCAGTGCTAGAGCGTTCGGGAACTATGGCTACACCTTC,CSARAFGNYGYTF
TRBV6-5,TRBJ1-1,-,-,TGTGCCAGCAGTTCCGAAACAGGGCGGGCTTTCTTT,CASSSETGRAFF
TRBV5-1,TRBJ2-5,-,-,TGCGCCAGCAGCTTGGAGGGAAACAAAGAGACCCAGTACTTC,CASSLEGNKETQYF
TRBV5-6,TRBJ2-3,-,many,TGTGCCAGCAGCTTTGGGGCGACACTCACAGATACGCAGTATTTT,CASSFGATLTDTQYF
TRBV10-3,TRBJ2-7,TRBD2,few,TGTGCCATCAGTGAGTTGGTAGCGGGAGGGCCCCACGAGCAGTACTTC,CAISELVAGGPHEQYF
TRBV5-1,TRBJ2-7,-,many,TGCGCCAGCAGCCCCGAAGGAAGGGCGGACGAGCAGTACTTC,CASSPEGRADEQYF
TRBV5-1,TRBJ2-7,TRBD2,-,TGCGCCAGCAGCTTCGCTAGCGGGAAAACCTACGAGCAGTACTTC,CASSFASGKTYEQYF
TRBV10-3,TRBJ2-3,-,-,TGTGCCATCAGTGACGCGACAGTAAGCACAGATACGCAGTATTTT,CAISDATVSTDTQYF
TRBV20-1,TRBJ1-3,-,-,TGCAGTGCTATGGGTGGCACCATATATTTT,CSAMGGTIYF
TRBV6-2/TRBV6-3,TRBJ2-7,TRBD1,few,TGTGCCAGCAGGGGGACAGCTTTTTACGAGCAGTACTTC,CASRGTAFYEQYF
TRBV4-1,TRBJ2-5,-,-,TGCGCCAGCAGCCAGGAACCCGGGACATTGATGCAAGAGACCCAGTACTTC,CASSQEPGTLMQETQYF
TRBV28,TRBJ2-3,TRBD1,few,TGTGGGACAGGGTTTTCTGGCACAGATACGCAGTATTTT,CGTGFSGTDTQYF
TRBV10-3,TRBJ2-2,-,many,TGTGCCATCAGAGGTCCGGGGGCTTCTAACACCGGGGAGCTGTTTTTT,CAIRGPGASNTGELFF
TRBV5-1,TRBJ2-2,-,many,TGTGCCAGCAGCCGAGACACCGGGGAGCTGTTTTTT,CASSRDTGELFF
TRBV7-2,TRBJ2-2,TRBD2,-,TGTGCCAGCAGCTTAGCGCTTCTAGCGGGAGGGTTCACCGGGGAGCTGTTTTTT,CASSLALLAGGFTGELFF
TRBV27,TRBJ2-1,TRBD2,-,TGTGCCAGCAATCAACCGGGACTAATCAATGAGCAGTTCTTC,CASNQPGLINEQFF
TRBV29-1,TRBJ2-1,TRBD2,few,TGCAGCTCCTGGCGGGAGTACAATGAGCAGTTCTTC,CSSWREYNEQFF
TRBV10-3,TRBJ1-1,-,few,TGTGCCATCACCGCAGGGTCCCCTGAAGCTTTCTTT,CAITAGSPEAFF
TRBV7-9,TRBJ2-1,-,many,TGTGCCAGCAGCCCCATCGGGCGGAACAATGAGCAGTTCTTC,CASSPIGRNNEQFF
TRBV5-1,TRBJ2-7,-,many,TGCGCCAGCAGCTTGGCCGGGGCCGTCTCCTACGAGCAGTACTTC,CASSLAGAVSYEQYF
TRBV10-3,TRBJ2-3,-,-,TGTGCCATCAGTGAACCCGAGACAGATACGCAGTATTTT,CAISEPETDTQYF
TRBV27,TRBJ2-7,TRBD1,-,TGTGCCAGGAGTTTGCGGGACTCCGACAGGGGAAGCTCCTACGAGCAGTACTTC,CARSLRDSDRGSSYEQYF
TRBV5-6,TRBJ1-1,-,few,TGTGCCAGCAGCTTGTCAGGGGATCCGGACACTGAAGCTTTCTTT,CASSLSGDPDTEAFF
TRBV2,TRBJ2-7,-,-,TGTGCCAGCAGAATAGAGGTTTTCGACGAGCAGTACTTC,CASRIEVFDEQYF
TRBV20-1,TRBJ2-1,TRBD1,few,TGCAGTGCTAGAGGGGACAGGTCCTACAATGAGCAGTTCTTC,CSARGDRSYNEQFF
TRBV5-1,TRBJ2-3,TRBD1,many,TGCGCCAGCAGCTTCCGGGACAGGGGAGATACGCAGTATTTT,CASSFRDRGDTQYF
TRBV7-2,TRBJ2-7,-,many,TGTGCCAGCAGCTTCAGTCGGTCCCCCTACGAGCAGTACTTC,CASSFSRSPYEQYF